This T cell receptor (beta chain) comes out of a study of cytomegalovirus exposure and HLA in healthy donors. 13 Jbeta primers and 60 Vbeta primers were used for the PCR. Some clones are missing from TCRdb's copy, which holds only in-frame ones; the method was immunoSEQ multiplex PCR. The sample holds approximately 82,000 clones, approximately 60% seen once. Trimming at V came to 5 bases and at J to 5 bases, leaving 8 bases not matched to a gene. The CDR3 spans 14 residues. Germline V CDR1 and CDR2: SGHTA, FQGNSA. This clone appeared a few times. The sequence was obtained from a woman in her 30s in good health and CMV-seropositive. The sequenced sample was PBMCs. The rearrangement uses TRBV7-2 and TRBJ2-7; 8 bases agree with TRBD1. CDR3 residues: CASSPRQGMDEQYF. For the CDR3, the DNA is TGTGCCAGCAGCCCTAGACAGGGGATGGACGAGCAGTACTTC.